This entry lists 19 T cell receptor beta chains sequenced from one sample in a study of Graves' ophthalmopathy and Graves' hyperthyroidism. TCR beta CDR3 amplification used RNA transcripts. A first-round RT-PCR used HTBI primers, followed by a second-round multiplex PCR. TCRdb fed the multiplex PCR reads into MiXCR, producing one record per CDR3 protein. This sample has 600,000 to 950,000 distinct CDR3 sequences, with 40% found just once. The sequenced sample was peripheral blood. Receptor source: an adult man with Graves' ophthalmopathy.

V is TRBV7-9 and J is TRBJ2-3, with D possibly matching TRBD2 (5 bases). CDR1 and CDR2 from the germline V gene are SEHNR and FQNEAQ (reference sequence). The germline V and J ends were trimmed by 5 bases and 5 bases, with 11 bases remaining between them. This CDR3 region has 13 residues. DNA for the CDR3: TGTGCCAGCAGCCGAGGTCGGGGAGATACGCAGTATTTT. Residues: CASSRGRGDTQYF.

This clonotype was counted at least ten times. V and J are TRBV27 and TRBJ1-2; TRBD1 aligns across 9 bases. The CDR3 extends over 14 amino acids. Germline loops: CDR1 MNHEY, CDR2 SMNVEV (reference sequence). V shed 5 bases, J shed 6 bases, and the junction held 7 bases outside the gene matches. The CDR3 nucleotides are TGTGCCAGCAGTCCGGGACAGGGCGTCCATGGCTACACCTTC. Translated, it gives CASSPGQGVHGYTF.

This clonotype was observed a handful of times. This may arise from a read error, as a much more abundant clone is one base away. Lacking the conserved final phenylalanine or tryptophan, this CDR3 likely reflects a read error. CDR3 nucleotides: TGTGCCACCAGCAATCCGGGACGGAACGCCTATAATTCACCCCTCCACCTT. Protein product: CATSNPGRNAYNSPLHL. The chain is built from TRBV15 and TRBJ1-6, with TRBD1 as a possible D gene (5 bases). V lost 4 bases to trimming and J lost 2 bases, with 15 bases between them. CDR1 and CDR2 (germline): LNHNV, YYDKDF (reference sequence). The CDR3 loop spans 17 amino acids.

The chain is built from TRBV5-1 and TRBJ1-4; 8 nucleotides line up with TRBD1. The junction had 2 bases not matched to a gene; V was cut back by 0 bases and J by 4 bases. The CDR3 runs to 15 residues. Looked up from germline, CDR1 is SGHRS and CDR2 is YFSETQ. The CDR3: CASSLEGQGNEKLFF. CDR3 nucleotide sequence: TGCGCCAGCAGCTTGGAAGGACAGGGTAATGAAAAACTGTTTTTT.

V and J are TRBV25-1 and TRBJ1-4; D is possibly TRBD1 (5 bases). Trimming shortened V by 9 bases and J by 7 bases, and 18 bases separated the two germline ends. CDR1 and CDR2 (germline): MGHDK, SYGVNS. The CDR3 runs 14 residues. The CDR3 DNA is TGTGCCAGGAGGGAACAGGCGACGATTGAAAAACTGTTTTTT. Residues: CARREQATIEKLFF. The whole variable domain, remainder taken from reference TRBV25-1 and TRBJ1-4, is EADIYQTPRYLVIGTGKKITLECSQTMGHDKMYWYQQDPGMELHLIHYSYGVNSTEKGDLSSESTVSRIRTEHFPLTLESARPSHTSQYLCARREQATIEKLFFGSGTQLSVL.

This clonotype was found many times. The chain is built from TRBV15 and TRBJ1-1; TRBD1 is a possible D gene (6 bases). This CDR3 comprises 13 residues. Trimming took off 5 bases at V and 4 bases at J, with 11 bases between the two ends. Germline lookup yields CDR1 LNHNV and CDR2 YYDKDF (reference sequence). CDR3 in DNA: TGTGCCACCAGCCCTAACAGGGTCACTGAAGCTTTCTTT. It codes for CATSPNRVTEAFF.

To note about this clonotype: Sequence at one end of the junction differs from germline and may be a read error. The genes are TRBV24-1 and TRBJ2-5; TRBD1 might be the D (6 bases). There are 16 residues in the CDR3. Germline V gene data show CDR1 as KGHDR and CDR2 as SFDVKD. CDR3 sequence: CATRDFQGQHQETQYF. DNA of the CDR3: TGTGCCACCCGTGATTTTCAGGGGCAGCACCAAGAGACCCAGTACTTC.

This CDR3 is CATSRVSRNYGYTF. The CDR3 coding sequence is TGTGCCACCAGCAGAGTTTCCAGAAACTATGGCTACACCTTC. This chain links TRBV15 with TRBJ1-2; D unclear. Germline V gene data show CDR1 as LNHNV and CDR2 as YYDKDF (reference sequence). The CDR3 is 14 residues long. Deletions cut 1 base from V and 2 bases from J, with 8 bases between.

This clonotype was counted at least ten times. V is TRBV29-1 and J is TRBJ1-1; maybe TRBD1 (5 bases). From germline, CDR1 is SQVTM and CDR2 ANQGSEA. This CDR3 has 14 residues. V was trimmed by 2 bases and J by 0 bases, leaving 10 bases between them. The CDR3 sequence is CSVEIPGMNTEAFF. Written as DNA, the CDR3 is TGCAGCGTTGAAATTCCAGGGATGAACACTGAAGCTTTCTTT. Drawing the rest from reference TRBV29-1 and TRBJ1-1, the complete variable domain is SAVISQKPSRDICQRGTSLTIQCQVDSQVTMMFWYRQQPGQSLTLIATANQGSEATYESGFVIDKFPISRPNLTFSTLTVSNMSPEDSSIYLCSVEIPGMNTEAFFGQGTRLTVV.

Many counts were recorded for this clonotype. The chain carries TRBV7-2 and TRBJ2-7; TRBD2 aligns across 11 bases. Germline V gene data show CDR1 as SGHTA and CDR2 as FQGNSA. Losses at the gene ends were 5 bases for V and 2 bases for J; bases not matched to a gene: 8. CDR3 size: 16 residues. The CDR3 is CASSLQTSGIAYEQYF. The CDR3 DNA follows: TGTGCCAGCAGCCTCCAGACTAGCGGGATAGCCTACGAGCAGTACTTC.

The chain carries TRBV5-6 and TRBJ1-2, with D unclear. The V end was cut by 1 base, the J end by 3 bases, with 22 bases between. CDR1 and CDR2 from the germline V gene are SGHDT and YYEEEE. This CDR3 is built from 18 residues. Here the CDR3 reads CASSLKGLRPSRDYGYTF. The CDR3 region has the DNA TGTGCCAGCAGCTTGAAGGGTCTCCGCCCGTCAAGGGACTATGGCTACACCTTC.

V usage is TRBV20-1 and J usage is TRBJ2-2, with no clear D. CDR3 length equals 11 residues. V gave up 3 bases and J gave up 6 bases, with 5 bases separating them. Germline-derived CDR1 and CDR2 are DFQATT and SNEGSKA (reference sequence). For the CDR3, the DNA is TGCAGTGCTAGTACAGCCGGGGAGCTGTTTTTT. Its translation: CSASTAGELFF.

The chain recombines TRBV29-1 with TRBJ1-2; D ambiguous. V lost 6 bases to trimming and J lost 5 bases, with 10 bases between them. The germline gives CDR1 SQVTM, CDR2 ANQGSEA. The CDR3 length is 11 residues. In DNA, the CDR3 is TGCAGCGTCTGGGCTGCATATGGCTACACCTTC. It encodes CSVWAAYGYTF.

Comments on this clonotype: A clone one base away is much larger, so this may be a read error. The J gene is TRBJ2-2, the V gene TRBV7-6, with D perhaps matching TRBD1 (6 bases). The CDR3 spans 14 residues. The germline V gene encodes CDR1 SGHVS and CDR2 FNYEAQ. As DNA, the CDR3 is TGTGCCAGCAGCCAAAAGGGGGACACCGGGAAGCTGTTTTTT. This encodes CASSQKGDTGKLFF. The full variable domain, completed using reference TRBV7-6 and TRBJ2-2, is GAGVSQSPRYKVTKRGQDVALRCDPISGHVSLYWYRQALGQGPEFLTYFNYEAQQDKSGLPNDRFSAERPEGSISTLTIQRTEQRDSAMYRCASSQKGDTGKLFFGEGSRLTVL.

J is TRBJ2-5 and V is TRBV29-1, with a tentative D call TRBD1 (6 bases). Trimming took off 4 bases at V and 4 bases at J, with 22 bases between the two ends. The CDR3 loop spans 16 amino acids. The germline V gene encodes CDR1 SQVTM and CDR2 ANQGSEA. The CDR3 loop reads CSVAGTPLGLVETQYF. CDR3 DNA: TGCAGCGTTGCCGGGACACCTTTAGGCTTGGTAGAGACCCAGTACTTC.

This clonotype was picked up many times. The chain employs TRBV7-8 and TRBJ1-2, with D maybe TRBD1 (6 bases). Germline V gene sequence: CDR1 SGHVS, CDR2 FQNEAQ. This CDR3 contains 14 residues. V gave up 0 bases and J gave up 5 bases, with 10 bases separating them. CDR3 protein: CASSLAQGEYGYTF. The CDR3 DNA sequence: TGTGCCAGCAGCTTAGCACAGGGAGAGTATGGCTACACCTTC.

This clonotype has a handful of counts. The chain's CDR3 is CASSPPTRSTEQYF. CDR3 in DNA: TGTGCCAGCAGCCCTCCGACCCGCTCAACGGAGCAGTACTTC. The chain is built from TRBV7-9 and TRBJ2-7; D is ambiguous. The CDR3 is 14 residues long. With 5 bases removed from V and 7 bases from J, the gap between germline ends came to 18 bases. Germline V gene data show CDR1 as SEHNR and CDR2 as FQNEAQ (reference sequence).

This rearrangement joins TRBV7-9 to TRBJ2-3; 9 positions agree with TRBD1. The CDR3 consists of 15 residues. The V gene's germline CDR1 is SEHNR and CDR2 FQNEAQ (reference sequence). J was trimmed by 6 bases and V by 5 bases; bases with no gene match: 9. CDR3 protein: CASSTGTGSGDTQYF. Here the CDR3 DNA reads TGTGCCAGCAGCACCGGGACAGGGAGTGGGGATACGCAGTATTTT. Full variable domain (missing parts from reference TRBV7-9 and TRBJ2-3): DTGVSQNPRHKITKRGQNVTFRCDPISEHNRLYWYRQTLGQGPEFLTYFQNEAQLEKSRLLSDRFSAERPKGSFSTLEIQRTEQGDSAMYLCASSTGTGSGDTQYFGPGTRLTVL.

This clonotype occurred a few times. This chain connects TRBV10-3 to TRBJ1-1; D possibly corresponds to TRBD1 (5 bases). Germline CDR1 ENHRY, CDR2 SYGVKD. Trimming took 4 bases from V and 4 from J, leaving 10 bases between them. The CDR3 sequence is 13 residues long. CDR3 sequence reads: CAISVAGGTEAFF. The CDR3 DNA reads as TGTGCCATCAGTGTAGCGGGGGGCACTGAAGCTTTCTTT.